This TCR beta chain was obtained from a study of T cells in Graves' hyperthyroidism and ophthalmopathy. CDR1 is MDHEN and CDR2 is SYDVKM in the germline V gene. The CDR3 is 14 residues long. With 5 bases clipped from V and 4 bases from J, the junction kept 8 bases outside the gene matches. Each 10 ml fresh peripheral blood draw supplied the PBMCs. As to this clonotype: As yet, its antigen is unknown.

Whole-study findings and limits: The model predicted ophthalmopathy a median approximately six months before onset. Blood samples included most of the expanded thyroid clonotypes exceeding 0.001.

From RNA transcripts, TCR beta CDR3 regions were amplified. HTBI primers drove first-round RT-PCR of the TCR CDR3. Using its own MiXCR run on the multiplex PCR reads, TCRdb lists one record per CDR3 protein. Here the sample spans 330,000 or so distinct CDR3 sequences, 15% to 20% being singletons. The source is a woman in her thirties or forties with Graves' ophthalmopathy. The chain couples TRBV28 to TRBJ2-7; 7 nucleotides line up with TRBD2. What was sequenced was blood. The CDR3 nucleotides read TGTGCCAGCAGTAGGGCGGGAGACGTTTACGAGCAGTACTTC. Amino acids: CASSRAGDVYEQYF.